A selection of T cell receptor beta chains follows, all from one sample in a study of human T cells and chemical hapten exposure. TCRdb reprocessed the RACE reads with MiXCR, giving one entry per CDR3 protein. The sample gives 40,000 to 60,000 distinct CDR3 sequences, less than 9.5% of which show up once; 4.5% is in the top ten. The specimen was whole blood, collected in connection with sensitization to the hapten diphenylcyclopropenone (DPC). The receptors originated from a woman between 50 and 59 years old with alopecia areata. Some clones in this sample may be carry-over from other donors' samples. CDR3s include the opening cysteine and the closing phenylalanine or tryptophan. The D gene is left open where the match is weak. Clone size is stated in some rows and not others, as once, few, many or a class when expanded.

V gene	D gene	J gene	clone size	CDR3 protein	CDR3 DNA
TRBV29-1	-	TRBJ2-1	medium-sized	CSVDIAVRGEQFF	TGCAGCGTTGACATTGCCGTTCGCGGTGAGCAGTTCTTC
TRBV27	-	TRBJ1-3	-	CASSMTGGSRNTIYF	TGTGCCAGCAGTATGACAGGCGGCTCGAGAAACACCATATATTTT
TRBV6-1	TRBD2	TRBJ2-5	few	CASPYSSGSSQYF	TGTGCCAGTCCTTATTCTAGCGGGAGCTCCCAGTACTTC
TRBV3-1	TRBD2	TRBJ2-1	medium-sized	CASSPSGYYNEQFF	TGTGCCAGCAGCCCTAGCGGCTACTACAATGAGCAGTTCTTC
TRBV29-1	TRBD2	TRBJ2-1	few	CSVARFTGTSGDNEQFF	TGCAGCGTTGCGAGATTTACCGGGACTAGCGGGGACAATGAGCAGTTCTTC
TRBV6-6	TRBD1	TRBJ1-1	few	CASSSQGETEAFF	TGTGCCAGCAGTTCACAGGGGGAAACTGAAGCTTTCTTT
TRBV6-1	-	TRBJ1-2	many	CASSEALGYTF	TGTGCCAGCAGTGAAGCGCTAGGCTACACCTTC
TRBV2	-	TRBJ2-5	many	CASSGGAKTQYF	TGTGCCAGCAGTGGAGGGGCCAAGACCCAGTACTTC
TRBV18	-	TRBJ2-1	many	CASSPLRQEQSSYNEQFF	TGTGCCAGCTCACCCCTACGACAGGAGCAGAGCTCCTACAATGAGCAGTTCTTC
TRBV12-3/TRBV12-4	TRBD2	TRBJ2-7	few	CASRPGLAPYEQYF	TGTGCCAGCAGGCCGGGACTAGCGCCTTACGAGCAGTACTTC
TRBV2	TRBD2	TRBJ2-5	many	CASTPSSGIIGETQYF	TGTGCCAGCACCCCCAGCAGCGGGATAATTGGTGAGACCCAGTACTTC
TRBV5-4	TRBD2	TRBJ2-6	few	CASSPLPGGSGANVLTF	TGTGCCAGCAGCCCCCTTCCGGGGGGATCTGGGGCCAACGTCCTGACTTTC
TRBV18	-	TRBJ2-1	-	CASSPLTRNNEQFF	TGTGCCAGCTCACCGTTGACAAGGAACAATGAGCAGTTCTTC
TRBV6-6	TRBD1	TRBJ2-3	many	CASIPGQGSDTQYF	TGTGCCAGCATACCGGGACAGGGATCAGATACGCAGTATTTT
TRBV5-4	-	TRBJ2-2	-	CASSFGQLSNTGELFF	TGTGCCAGCAGCTTTGGGCAGCTGTCGAACACCGGGGAGCTGTTTTTT
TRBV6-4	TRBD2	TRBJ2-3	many	CASSDSSGVTDTQYF	TGTGCCAGCAGTGACTCTAGCGGGGTCACAGATACGCAGTATTTT
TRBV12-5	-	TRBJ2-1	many	CASGFEGFSNEQFF	TGTGCTAGTGGTTTTGAGGGGTTCAGCAATGAGCAGTTCTTC
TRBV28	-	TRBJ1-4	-	CASSPPVGEKLFF	TGTGCCAGCAGTCCCCCGGTGGGGGAAAAACTGTTTTTT
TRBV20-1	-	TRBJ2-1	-	CSAKVGSSYNEQFF	TGCAGTGCTAAGGTCGGGAGCTCCTACAATGAGCAGTTCTTC
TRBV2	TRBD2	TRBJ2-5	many	CASSPSGRAGETQYF	TGTGCCAGCAGTCCTAGCGGGAGGGCCGGAGAGACCCAGTACTTC